Detailed here is one T cell receptor beta chain. Its antigen is not identified. The primer mix had 60 Vbeta and 13 Jbeta primers. Assay used: immunoSEQ multiplex PCR; TCRdb lists only in-frame clones, some missing. The data contain approximately 150,000 clones, 73% of them singletons. The data stem from a study of cytomegalovirus exposure and HLA in healthy donors. Study results and limitations: Cytomegalovirus status, reportedly, was diagnosed with high specificity and sensitivity by the classifier.

Germline loops: CDR1 MGHRA, CDR2 YSYEKL. With 2 bases clipped from V and 4 bases from J, the junction kept 12 bases outside the gene matches. The CDR3 is made up of 18 amino acids. This sequence originates from a woman aged 18-30 years in good health and CMV-seronegative. The genes are TRBV4-1 and TRBJ1-2, with 11 bases lining up with TRBD1. Sequencing was done on a sample of PBMCs. CDR3 loop: CASSQPLDRGRRGYGYTF. CDR3 DNA sequence: TGCGCCAGCAGCCAACCGTTGGACAGGGGGCGCCGTGGCTATGGCTACACCTTC.